These T cell receptor beta chains were read from a single sample in a study of blood T cells in healthy people across ages. TCRdb re-analysed the 5' RACE reads in MiXCR, keeping a single row per CDR3 protein. Of 760,000 or so distinct CDR3 sequences listed, approximately 25% were seen once; the top ten hold 8% to 10%. These sequences were also reported in another study, on T cells of mothers and their children.

The specimen sequenced was blood. All receptors derive from a boy between 10 and 17 years old in good health. The CDR3 runs from the conserved cysteine through the conserved F or W. A D gene is named only where the DNA matches it firmly.

D,J,V,CDR3
TRBD2,TRBJ2-5,TRBV20-1,CSARAPAGNQETQYF
TRBD2,TRBJ2-1,TRBV2,CASSEMVAGALYNEQFF
-,TRBJ2-1,TRBV9,CASSIRPGLQFF
TRBD1,-,TRBV10-3,CAISGWDRGRDEQYF
-,TRBJ1-4,TRBV20-1,CSARDATSLREKLFF
-,TRBJ1-2,TRBV5-1,CASSSEGGDGYTF
-,TRBJ2-3,TRBV3-1,CASSQDGRSWVTDTQYF
-,TRBJ1-1,TRBV7-9,CALGGSRSEAFF
-,TRBJ1-1,TRBV13,CASSLFEGYMNTEAFF
-,TRBJ2-7,TRBV7-2,CASSPPLTARGRYEQYF
TRBD1,TRBJ2-5,TRBV7-3,CASSLMGTGQETQYF
-,TRBJ2-5,TRBV7-2,CASSLLVGGAGTQYF
-,TRBJ1-2,TRBV25-1,CASSDQGRAFYGYTF
-,TRBJ1-1,TRBV9,CASSVAVSNTEAFF
-,TRBJ2-1,TRBV29-1,CSVVAPTYNEQFF
-,TRBJ1-5,TRBV29-1,CSVPGYGNQPQHF
-,-,TRBV5-1,CASSLEPNYEQYF
TRBD1,TRBJ2-1,TRBV5-1,CASSPGQVSYNEQFF
TRBD2,TRBJ2-3,TRBV6-4,CASSDGLATDTQYF
-,TRBJ2-5,TRBV6-6,CASRFWTGQETQYF
-,TRBJ2-7,TRBV6-6,CASSYSSWEQYF
-,TRBJ2-1,TRBV6-2/TRBV6-3,CASSPPELGEQFF
-,TRBJ1-1,TRBV29-1,CSVEEAENTEAFF
-,TRBJ2-5,TRBV29-1,CSVKVPSETQYF
-,TRBJ1-1,TRBV4-1,CASSQDHGRPYTEAFF
-,TRBJ2-1,TRBV3-1,CASSHGTQGDGQFF
-,TRBJ1-6,TRBV5-1,CAGSLGADLHF
-,TRBJ2-4,TRBV7-9,CASSPVGAKNIQYF
-,TRBJ2-1,TRBV7-3,CASSSTLASANEQFF
TRBD2,-,TRBV3-1,CASSPVTGGPYEQYF
TRBD2,TRBJ2-3,TRBV25-1,CASSEFIPLAASTDTQYF